Below, 30 T cell receptor beta chains from the same sample are listed, as sequenced in a study of cytomegalovirus exposure and HLA in healthy donors. The repertoire was sequenced with immunoSEQ multiplex PCR; TCRdb's copy has only in-frame clones and lacks some. The data show more than 95,000 clones, roughly 89% seen once. The source material was PBMCs. All receptors derive from a woman younger than 35 in good health and CMV-seronegative.

The chain joins TRBV6-5 to TRBJ2-5, with D uncertain. Per the germline V gene, CDR1 is MNHEY and CDR2 is SVGAGI. V was pared by 0 bases and J by 2 bases, with 4 bases between. There are 13 residues in the CDR3. The CDR3 here is CASSYSAQETQYF. Here the CDR3 DNA reads TGTGCCAGCAGTTACTCGGCACAAGAGACCCAGTACTTC.

The sample holds one count of this clone. The V gene is TRBV5-8, the J gene TRBJ1-5; 7 bases map to TRBD1. This CDR3 region has 14 residues. V shed 4 bases, J shed 2 bases, and the junction held 3 bases outside the gene matches. CDR1 and CDR2 from the germline V gene are SGHTS and YDEGEE. CDR3 sequence reads: CASSVTGGNQPQHF. CDR3 DNA sequence: TGTGCCAGCAGCGTAACAGGGGGCAATCAGCCCCAGCATTTT.

The V and J genes are TRBV28 and TRBJ2-1; D is perhaps TRBD2 (7 bases). CDR1 is MDHEN and CDR2 is SYDVKM in the germline V gene. V lost 6 bases, J lost 8 bases, and 17 bases lay in between. CDR3 length equals 14 residues. The CDR3: CASSGLGGGDEQFF. The CDR3 bases are TGTGCCAGCAGCGGACTAGGGGGGGGCGATGAGCAGTTCTTC.

The rearrangement links TRBV30 to TRBJ2-1, with 9 bases matching TRBD2. This CDR3 contains 14 residues. CDR1 and CDR2 from the germline V gene are GTSNPN and SVGIG (reference sequence). V shed 2 bases, J shed 5 bases, and the junction held 4 bases outside the gene matches. CDR3 DNA: TGTGCCTGGAGTTCGGCTAGCGGGAACAATGAGCAGTTCTTC. Translation gives CAWSSASGNNEQFF.

V and J are TRBV7-7 and TRBJ2-7, with D perhaps TRBD1 (6 bases). Trimming took off 5 bases at V and 3 bases at J, with 14 bases between the two ends. The CDR3 has 14 residues. Germline V lookup: CDR1 SSHAT, CDR2 FNYEAQ (reference sequence). The CDR3 here is CASSVAQQGYEQYF. In DNA form, the CDR3 reads TGTGCCAGCAGCGTGGCCCAACAGGGCTACGAGCAGTACTTC. Using reference TRBV7-7 and TRBJ2-7 for the parts outside the CDR3, the full variable domain is GAGVSQSPRYKVTKRGQDVTLRCDPISSHATLYWYQQALGQGPEFLTYFNYEAQPDKSGLPSDRFSAERPEGSISTLTIQRTEQRDSAMYRCASSVAQQGYEQYFGPGTRLTVT.

This sequence joins TRBV18 and TRBJ2-2; 9 bases line up with TRBD1. With 2 bases clipped from V and 4 bases from J, the junction kept 20 bases outside the gene matches. CDR3 length: 21 amino acids. Germline-derived CDR1 and CDR2 are KGHSH and LQKENI. CDR3 in amino acids: CASSPSLGTGLTARVTGELFF. As DNA, the CDR3 is TGTGCCAGCTCACCAAGCTTGGGGACAGGGCTTACAGCCCGAGTCACCGGGGAGCTGTTTTTT.

The chain recombines TRBV5-6 with TRBJ2-3; 9 nucleotides match TRBD2. Per the germline V gene, CDR1 is SGHDT and CDR2 is YYEEEE. This CDR3 has 17 residues. With 0 bases clipped from V and 6 bases from J, the junction kept 11 bases outside the gene matches. The DNA for the CDR3 is TGTGCCAGCAGCTTGGCTATGGTAGCGGGGGTCCTGGATACGCAGTATTTT. As protein: CASSLAMVAGVLDTQYF.

This clone turned up a few times. V gene TRBV11-2 combines with J gene TRBJ1-2; 8 nucleotides match TRBD1. The germline V gene encodes CDR1 SGHAT and CDR2 FQNNGV. The ends lost 2 bases at V and 7 bases at J; junction bases unmatched: 6. This CDR3 has 14 residues. CDR3 coding DNA: TGTGCCAGCAGCTTAATCCGAGACAGGGGTGGCTACACCTTC. Protein: CASSLIRDRGGYTF.

CDR3 amino acids: CASSLASRQKEETQYF. The CDR3 DNA reads as TGCGCCAGCAGCTTGGCATCGCGACAGAAAGAAGAGACCCAGTACTTC. The chain uses TRBV5-1 and TRBJ2-5; possibly TRBD1 for D (5 bases). V shed 0 bases and J shed 3 bases, with 15 bases lying between them. The CDR3 totals 16 residues. Germline CDR1 and CDR2: SGHRS and YFSETQ.

Only a few counts were recorded for this clone. This chain connects TRBV30 to TRBJ2-5; unclear D gene. This CDR3 has 13 amino acids. The V and J ends lost 2 bases and 5 bases respectively, with 12 bases between them. CDR1 and CDR2 (germline): GTSNPN, SVGIG (reference sequence). In DNA, the CDR3 is TGTGCCTGGAGTTGGGCCGGTGGGGAGACCCAGTACTTC. Its protein is CAWSWAGGETQYF.

This chain uses TRBV5-1 with TRBJ2-7; TRBD1 matches 11 bases. The CDR3 covers 14 residues. V trimming: 3 bases; J trimming: 3 bases; junction bases outside the gene matches: 2. Germline lookup yields CDR1 SGHRS and CDR2 YFSETQ. This CDR3 is CASSYGTGGYEQYF. CDR3 DNA: TGCGCCAGCAGCTACGGGACAGGGGGCTACGAGCAGTACTTC.

This sequence joins TRBV28 and TRBJ2-1, with TRBD1 as a possible D gene (6 bases). Germline CDR1 reads MDHEN; CDR2 reads SYDVKM. V lost 2 bases to trimming and J lost 6 bases, with 20 bases between them. This CDR3 region has 17 residues. The CDR3 DNA follows: TGTGCCAGCAGTTTAAATTTACGACAGGACCGGGGCAATGAGCAGTTCTTC. Translating gives CASSLNLRQDRGNEQFF.

This clone was recorded once. The J gene is TRBJ2-3, the V gene TRBV5-4, with TRBD2 identical over 11 bases. The CDR3 totals 15 residues. From germline, CDR1 is SGHNT and CDR2 YYREEE (reference sequence). V shed 10 bases, J shed 1 base, and the junction held 8 bases outside the gene matches. The CDR3 DNA follows: TGTGCCGTTCATAGCGGGGGGGCCGGCACAGATACGCAGTATTTT. Amino acid sequence: CAVHSGGAGTDTQYF.

V is TRBV7-9 and J is TRBJ2-7; maybe TRBD2 (6 bases). CDR1 is SEHNR and CDR2 is FQNEAQ in the germline V gene (reference sequence). Trimming removed 11 bases from V and 1 base from J, with 12 bases in between. The CDR3 consists of 12 residues. This chain's CDR3 is CAGGDGSYEQYF. CDR3 coding DNA: TGTGCCGGAGGGGACGGTTCCTACGAGCAGTACTTC.

The V gene is TRBV10-3, the J gene TRBJ2-7; tentative D call: TRBD1 (5 bases). The CDR3 loop spans 12 amino acids. V dropped 2 bases and J dropped 3 bases, with 5 bases sitting between them. Germline V CDR1 and CDR2: ENHRY, SYGVKD. The CDR3 coding sequence is TGTGCCATCAGTGAGCAGGGCTACGAGCAGTACTTC. The encoded protein is CAISEQGYEQYF.

The V call is TRBV14, the J call TRBJ2-3; 13 bases line up with TRBD2. J was trimmed by 9 bases and V by 0 bases; bases with no gene match: 12. The CDR3 consists of 18 residues. Germline CDR1 SGHDN, CDR2 FVKESK. The CDR3: CASSQDFPGLAGLGTQYF. The CDR3 coding sequence is TGTGCCAGCAGCCAAGATTTTCCGGGACTAGCGGGGTTGGGGACGCAGTATTTT.

The rearrangement links TRBV19 to TRBJ1-2; D is perhaps TRBD1 (6 bases). V lost 4 bases and J lost 2, with 11 bases in between. Germline CDR1 LNHDA, CDR2 SQIVND (reference sequence). The CDR3 consists of 14 residues. The CDR3 loop reads CASSTGVGNYGYTF. Here the CDR3 DNA reads TGTGCCAGTAGTACAGGGGTCGGAAACTATGGCTACACCTTC.

The J gene is TRBJ1-6, the V gene TRBV5-1; unclear D gene. The CDR3 consists of 13 residues. V was shortened by 0 bases and J by 7 bases, with 5 bases between the two germline ends. Germline lookup yields CDR1 SGHRS and CDR2 YFSETQ. In DNA form, the CDR3 reads TGCGCCAGCAGCTTGGACAGAAATTCACCCCTCCACTTT. Its translation is CASSLDRNSPLHF.

For the CDR3, the DNA is TGCGCCAGCGGGACAGGATCCGCCTACGAGCAGTACTTC. As protein: CASGTGSAYEQYF. This chain connects TRBV23-1 to TRBJ2-7; 8 bases line up with TRBD1. TRBV23-1 is noted as an ORF with a role that remains uncertain. This CDR3 is 13 amino acids long. V shed 8 bases and J 2 bases; nucleotides not matched to a gene: 5.

The chain carries TRBV6-4 and TRBJ1-6; D possibly corresponds to TRBD1 (6 bases). V shed 8 bases and J shed 0 bases, with 8 bases lying between them. Looked up from germline, CDR1 is MRHNA and CDR2 is SNTAGT. The length of the CDR3 is 14 residues. The CDR3 is CASRDTSYNSPLHF. CDR3 coding DNA: TGTGCCAGCCGGGACACCTCCTATAATTCACCCCTCCACTTT.

This clone was seen more than once but under ten times. V gene TRBV4-3 combines with J gene TRBJ1-2, with D unclear. Trimming removed 0 bases from V and 7 bases from J, with 15 bases in between. Germline CDR1 is LGHNA and CDR2 is YSLEER. CDR3 length: 15 residues. CDR3 amino acids: CASSQELDPGRGYTF. CDR3 DNA sequence: TGCGCCAGCAGCCAAGAACTAGACCCCGGGCGTGGCTACACCTTC.

The V gene is TRBV28, the J gene TRBJ2-1; TRBD2 matches at 8 bases. J lost 7 bases, V lost 4 bases, and 9 bases had no gene match. CDR3 length equals 15 residues. Germline values: CDR1 MDHEN, CDR2 SYDVKM. CDR3 region: CASSSPGLVGNEQFF. The CDR3 DNA reads TGTGCCAGCAGTTCCCCGGGACTAGTCGGTAATGAGCAGTTCTTC.

J is TRBJ2-3 and V is TRBV27, with D possibly matching TRBD2 (6 bases). The CDR3 is 17 residues long. The V gene lost 1 base and the J gene lost 2 bases, with 16 bases spanning the gap. Germline values: CDR1 MNHEY, CDR2 SMNVEV (reference sequence). CDR3 in DNA: TGTGCCAGCAGTTTATACCTAGGGAGGATTACCACAGATACGCAGTATTTT. It encodes CASSLYLGRITTDTQYF.

This clone is a singleton in its sample. The chain joins TRBV11-3 to TRBJ2-7; maybe TRBD1 (6 bases). The ends were cut back, 4 bases at V and 2 bases at J, with 18 bases in the middle. The CDR3 runs to 16 residues. The germline V gene has CDR1 SGHNT and CDR2 YENEEA. Here the CDR3 DNA reads TGTGCCAGCAGCTCCTACGGGACACATACCCCCTACGAGCAGTACTTC. This encodes CASSSYGTHTPYEQYF.

The V gene is TRBV2, the J gene TRBJ1-5, with D tentatively TRBD1 (5 bases). Germline V lookup: CDR1 SNHLY, CDR2 FYNNEI. Trimming removed 6 bases at V and 4 bases at J, with 10 bases between. The CDR3 loop spans 13 amino acids. This CDR3 reads CASRINRNQPQHF. DNA of the CDR3: TGTGCCAGCAGAATCAACAGGAATCAGCCCCAGCATTTT.

V is TRBV4-3 and J is TRBJ1-2; D unclear. V lost 1 base and J 7 bases, leaving 13 bases between the germline ends. CDR1 and CDR2 from the germline V gene are LGHNA and YSLEER. The CDR3 contains 14 residues. CDR3 bases: TGCGCCAGCAGCCAAGGTCTTGCGGGCCGTGGCTACACCTTC. Amino acid sequence: CASSQGLAGRGYTF.

The V call is TRBV28, the J call TRBJ1-6; possibly TRBD1 for D (6 bases). The CDR3 has 14 residues. CDR1 and CDR2 (germline): MDHEN, SYDVKM. Trimming stripped 2 bases from V and 8 bases from J, with 10 bases between. The CDR3 DNA is TGTGCCAGCAGTTTACTGGACAGAGATTCACCCCTCCACTTT. Translated, it gives CASSLLDRDSPLHF.

V is TRBV19 and J is TRBJ2-7; 11 bases map to TRBD1. The CDR3 totals 15 residues. Trimming cost V 5 bases and J 3 bases; bases outside gene matches: 6. Germline V lookup: CDR1 LNHDA, CDR2 SQIVND (reference sequence). CDR3 region: CASSASGTGGYEQYF. The CDR3 coding sequence is TGTGCCAGTAGTGCCTCCGGGACAGGGGGCTACGAGCAGTACTTC.

The V gene is TRBV6-1, the J gene TRBJ2-2, with 12 bases lining up with TRBD1. Germline CDR1 MNHNS, CDR2 SASEGT. The V gene end was trimmed by 4 bases and the J gene end by 5 bases; junction bases not matched to a gene: 5. This CDR3 contains 16 residues. CDR3 residues: CASSGGQGALTGELFF. The CDR3 DNA sequence: TGTGCCAGCAGTGGGGGACAGGGGGCGTTGACCGGGGAGCTGTTTTTT.

The rearrangement joins TRBV10-2 to TRBJ1-3, with D possibly TRBD1 on 5 matching bases. Germline assignment: CDR1 WSHSY and CDR2 SAAADI. The CDR3 covers 15 residues. The germline V and J ends were trimmed by 6 bases and 2 bases, with 14 bases remaining between them. CDR3 protein: CASSGLRGTGNTIYF. Written as DNA, the CDR3 is TGCGCCAGCAGCGGATTACGGGGGACTGGAAACACCATATATTTT.